Each of the 3 T cell receptor beta chains below was sequenced from the same sample in a study of T cell responses to AZD1222 COVID-19 vaccine. Generated by immunoSEQ multiplex PCR, the TCRdb table keeps only in-frame clones and is missing some. The sample has about 140,000 clones, 88% seen once. The material was peripheral blood, obtained 28 days after the second AZD1222 dose. The receptor source for this set is an adult who received the AZD1222 COVID-19 vaccine.

Here the CDR3 reads CASSPTGLAGGAYNEQFF. CDR3 DNA sequence: TGCGCCAGCAGCCCAACGGGGCTGGCGGGGGGAGCTTACAATGAGCAGTTCTTC. The chain links TRBV10-1 to TRBJ2-1; TRBD2 matches at 8 bases. J was trimmed by 4 bases and V by 6 bases; bases with no gene match: 17. Germline values: CDR1 WNHNN, CDR2 SYGVQD (reference sequence). CDR3 length equals 18 residues.

CDR3 amino acids: CASGLNSGSTEAFF. Written as DNA, the CDR3 is TGTGCTAGTGGTTTGAACAGTGGTTCGACTGAAGCTTTCTTT. V gene TRBV12-5 combines with J gene TRBJ1-1; no reliable D call. The ends were cut back, 2 bases at V and 5 bases at J, with 12 bases in the middle. CDR3 size: 14 residues. CDR1 LGHNT and CDR2 FRNRAP come from the germline V gene.

The chain recombines TRBV3-1 (or the pseudogene TRBV3-2) with TRBJ2-7; TRBD2 might be the D (5 bases). This CDR3 has 14 amino acids. Germline V CDR1 and CDR2: LGHDT, YNNKEL (reference sequence). V was clipped by 4 bases and J by 6 bases, with 16 bases between them. Here the CDR3 reads CASSLTLLASEQYF. The CDR3 nucleotides are TGTGCCAGCAGCCTAACCCTCCTAGCTTCCGAGCAGTACTTC.